The clone carrying this T cell receptor beta chain was seen a single time. The data derive from a study of blood T cell repertoires in COVID-19. Study-wide background: Donors in the United States, Italy and Spain gave samples during acute or convalescent COVID-19. Sources were T cells, B-cell-depleted T cells, or PBMCs; the material itself was cDNA or gDNA.

Using immunoSEQ multiplex PCR, the repertoire was profiled, and TCRdb retains in-frame clones only, with some absent. The data hold more than 15,000 clones, with about 85% observed a single time. The sample taken for sequencing was peripheral blood. This TCR derives from a human donor with active COVID-19. The donor label of this sample is uncertain.

DNA for the CDR3: TGTGCCATCACTCGACAGGGCTCTCCGTGGGCTTTCTTT. Protein product: CAITRQGSPWAFF. J is TRBJ1-1 and V is TRBV12-3 or TRBV12-4, with 7 bases identical to TRBD1. J gave up 11 bases and V 10 bases, and 16 bases lay outside the gene matches. The CDR3 covers 13 residues.